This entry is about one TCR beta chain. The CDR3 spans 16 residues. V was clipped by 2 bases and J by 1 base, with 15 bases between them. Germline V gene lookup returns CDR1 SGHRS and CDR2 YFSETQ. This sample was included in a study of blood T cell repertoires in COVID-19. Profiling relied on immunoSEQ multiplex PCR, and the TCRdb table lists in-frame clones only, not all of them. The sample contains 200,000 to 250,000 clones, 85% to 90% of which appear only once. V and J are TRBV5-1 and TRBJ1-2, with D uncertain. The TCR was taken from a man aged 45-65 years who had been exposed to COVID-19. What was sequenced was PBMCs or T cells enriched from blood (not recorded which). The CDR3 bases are TGCGCCAGCAGCTTCCTGGGCAACAGAATTAACTATGGCTACACCTTC. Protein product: CASSFLGNRINYGYTF.